The 32 T cell receptor beta chains in this list originate from one sample, sequenced in a study of control samples from healthy donors and cancer patients. TCRdb's table, derived via immunoSEQ multiplex PCR, lists solely in-frame clones and lacks some. Of about 130,000 clones listed, 80% to 95% are singletons. What was sequenced was blood. These receptors were taken from a man aged 35-49 years in good health.

This clone was counted a single time. The chain uses TRBV7-9 and TRBJ1-5; a possible D gene is TRBD1 (5 bases). Germline-derived CDR1 and CDR2 are SEHNR and FQNEAQ (reference sequence). The V end lost 1 base, the J end lost 3 bases, and 7 bases lay between the germline ends. There are 14 residues in the CDR3. The CDR3 DNA sequence: TGTGCCAGCAGCTTAGGGGGACTCAATCAGCCCCAGCATTTT. Its protein is CASSLGGLNQPQHF.

The J gene is TRBJ2-7, the V gene TRBV9; D gene ambiguous. There are 13 residues in the CDR3. Trimming left V 4 bases short and J 0 bases short, with 8 bases between. Germline lookup yields CDR1 SGDLS and CDR2 YYNGEE. The CDR3 nucleotides are TGTGCCAGCAGCCCCTCGACCTCCTACGAGCAGTACTTC. It yields the protein CASSPSTSYEQYF.

This chain joins TRBV2 and TRBJ2-2, with TRBD1 matching over 12 bases. The J segment lost 6 bases and the V segment lost 7 bases, leaving 6 bases of the junction unmatched. The CDR3 extends over 15 amino acids. Looked up from germline, CDR1 is SNHLY and CDR2 is FYNNEI. The CDR3 nucleotides read TGTGCCAGCAATTTTGGGACAGGGGGCTCCGGGGAGCTGTTTTTT. Its translation is CASNFGTGGSGELFF.

The rearrangement uses TRBV27 and TRBJ2-1, with 7 bases lining up with TRBD1. Trimming removed 0 bases from V and 0 bases from J; junction bases left unmatched: 2. CDR3 length equals 16 residues. In germline, CDR1 is MNHEY, CDR2 SMNVEV (reference sequence). This chain's CDR3 is CASSLSNRGSYNEQFF. The CDR3 DNA follows: TGTGCCAGCAGTTTATCGAACAGGGGCTCCTACAATGAGCAGTTCTTC.

The CDR3 loop reads CASSSFFSSGNTIYF. The CDR3 DNA sequence: TGTGCCAGCAGCTCTTTCTTTTCGTCCGGAAACACCATATATTTT. The chain employs TRBV11-2 and TRBJ1-3; the D is unclear. V was shortened by 4 bases and J by 4 bases, with 14 bases between the two germline ends. The CDR3 contains 15 residues. Germline CDR1 reads SGHAT; CDR2 reads FQNNGV.

V gene TRBV11-2 combines with J gene TRBJ2-1, with D perhaps matching TRBD2 (5 bases). Germline V gives CDR1 SGHAT, CDR2 FQNNGV. CDR3 length: 13 amino acids. Trimming took 5 bases from V and 6 from J, leaving 11 bases between them. CDR3 in DNA: TGTGCCAGCAGCCAAAGACTAAGCAATGAGCAGTTCTTC. Its protein product is CASSQRLSNEQFF.

The chain employs TRBV7-8 and TRBJ2-7; tentative D call: TRBD2 (5 bases). V was cut by 1 base and J by 7 bases, with 11 bases left in between. Germline CDR1 reads SGHVS; CDR2 reads FQNEAQ. CDR3 length: 13 residues. The CDR3 bases are TGTGCCAGCAGCTTAGATGGCTGGAGGGAGCAGTACTTC. This gives the protein CASSLDGWREQYF.

This clone was counted a single time. CDR3 residues: CASSLEYKAFF. The CDR3 DNA sequence: TGTGCCAGCAGCTTGGAGTACAAAGCTTTCTTT. The genes are TRBV5-5 and TRBJ1-1; unclear D gene. Germline CDR1 is SGHKS and CDR2 is YYEKEE (reference sequence). The CDR3 has 11 amino acids. Trimming shortened V by 0 bases and J by 9 bases, and 6 bases separated the two germline ends.

V is TRBV28 and J is TRBJ1-5; D remains ambiguous. Germline V lookup: CDR1 MDHEN, CDR2 SYDVKM. The CDR3 has 19 amino acids. The V gene lost 4 bases and the J gene lost 0 bases, with 22 bases spanning the gap. This CDR3 reads CASSYPPDHVLYSNQPQHF. As DNA, the CDR3 is TGTGCCAGCAGTTACCCTCCGGACCACGTGCTCTATAGCAATCAGCCCCAGCATTTT.

This clone was seen a single time. This chain uses TRBV29-1 with TRBJ1-2; 9 positions match TRBD1. The CDR3 runs 16 residues. The J segment lost 4 bases and the V segment lost 6 bases, leaving 15 bases of the junction unmatched. The germline V gene has CDR1 SQVTM and CDR2 ANQGSEA. The CDR3 region is CSVDTGTGTSLYGYTF. CDR3 bases: TGCAGCGTCGATACGGGGACAGGGACCTCTCTCTATGGCTACACCTTC.

The gene calls are TRBV9 and TRBJ2-5; D perhaps matches TRBD2 (7 bases). In germline, CDR1 is SGDLS, CDR2 YYNGEE. The V end was cut by 0 bases, the J end by 5 bases, with 17 bases between. This CDR3 contains 16 residues. CDR3: CASSVEEGGARETQYF. CDR3 coding DNA: TGTGCCAGCAGCGTAGAGGAAGGGGGGGCCCGGGAGACCCAGTACTTC.

This sequence joins TRBV5-1 and TRBJ2-7, with D uncertain. The J call is doubtful: the DNA matches TRBJ2-5 better. The CDR3 spans 14 residues. Germline CDR1 is SGHRS and CDR2 is YFSETQ. The CDR3 loop is CASSLRMPRETQYF. The CDR3 DNA sequence: TGCGCCAGCAGCTTGAGGATGCCCCGGGAGACCCAGTACTTC.

The chain couples TRBV7-3 to TRBJ2-2; 12 bases map to TRBD2. Per the germline V gene, CDR1 is SGHTA and CDR2 is FQGTGA. This CDR3 is built from 18 residues. The V segment lost 5 bases and the J segment 4 bases; nucleotides outside the gene matches: 11. CDR3 region: CASSKRLAGALSTGELFF. The DNA for the CDR3 is TGTGCCAGCAGCAAACGACTAGCGGGGGCCTTATCCACCGGGGAGCTGTTTTTT.

The chain combines TRBV2 with TRBJ2-5; D unresolved. The length of the CDR3 is 12 residues. CDR1 is SNHLY and CDR2 is FYNNEI in the germline V gene. With 6 bases removed from V and 6 bases from J, the gap between germline ends came to 11 bases. The CDR3 sequence: CASSPVGQTQYF. The CDR3, as DNA: TGTGCCAGCAGCCCGGTTGGACAGACCCAGTACTTC.

V is TRBV7-9 and J is TRBJ2-7; the D gene is possibly TRBD1 (5 bases). Germline loops: CDR1 SEHNR, CDR2 FQNEAQ (reference sequence). The CDR3 extends over 14 amino acids. Trimming removed 5 bases from V and 4 bases from J, with 15 bases in between. CDR3 in amino acids: CASSPQVGSYEQYF. For the CDR3, the DNA is TGTGCCAGCAGCCCACAGGTGGGCAGTTACGAGCAGTACTTC.

V usage is TRBV28 and J usage is TRBJ1-1; D remains unclear. Between the trimmed V and J ends, which lost 4 bases and 5 bases, there was a span of 11 bases. This CDR3 comprises 13 residues. CDR1 and CDR2 (germline): MDHEN, SYDVKM. The CDR3 spells CASSSMGRTEAFF. The CDR3 nucleotides read TGTGCCAGCAGTTCAATGGGAAGGACTGAAGCTTTCTTT.

The rearrangement uses TRBV5-4 and TRBJ2-3, with a tentative D call TRBD2 (5 bases). There are 14 residues in the CDR3. CDR1 is SGHNT, CDR2 YYREEE, per germline (reference sequence). Trimming took off 4 bases at V and 5 bases at J, with 14 bases between the two ends. CDR3 nucleotide sequence: TGTGCCAGCAGCCTTCGCCGGGATGGAGATACGCAGTATTTT. Amino acid sequence: CASSLRRDGDTQYF.

The rearrangement links TRBV5-1 to TRBJ2-7; possibly TRBD2 for D (5 bases). CDR3 size: 15 residues. CDR1 and CDR2 from the germline V gene are SGHRS and YFSETQ. With 3 bases removed from V and 6 bases from J, the gap between germline ends came to 19 bases. CDR3 bases: TGCGCCAGCAGCTCCGGGTGGATCGGCGGGTCCGAGCAGTACTTC. Encoded protein: CASSSGWIGGSEQYF. Complete variable domain (other parts from reference TRBV5-1 and TRBJ2-7): KAGVTQTPRYLIKTRGQQVTLSCSPISGHRSVSWYQQTPGQGLQFLFEYFSETQRNKGNFPGRFSGRQFSNSRSEMNVSTLELGDSALYLCASSSGWIGGSEQYFGPGTRLTVT.

J is TRBJ1-1 and V is TRBV21-1; no DNA check was done on the table's D call, TRBD1. TRBV21-1 is designated a pseudogene. The CDR3 has 13 amino acids. CDR3 sequence (DNA): TGTGCCAGCAACGCTTTACCGGGACAGGAAGCTTTCTTT. Protein sequence: CASNALPGQEAFF.

This rearrangement joins TRBV9 to TRBJ1-6; TRBD1 might be the D (5 bases). CDR1 is SGDLS and CDR2 is YYNGEE in the germline V gene. The CDR3 extends over 12 amino acids. The V end was cut by 3 bases, the J end by 9 bases, with 7 bases between. The CDR3 DNA sequence: TGTGCCAGCAGCGCCCAGGGTTCACCCCTCCACTTT. The encoded protein is CASSAQGSPLHF.

The chain uses TRBV6-6 and TRBJ2-3; no clear D. The germline V and J ends were trimmed by 2 bases and 2 bases, with 14 bases remaining between them. This CDR3 region has 16 residues. Germline CDR1 and CDR2: MNHNY and SVGAGI (reference sequence). The DNA of the CDR3 is TGTGCCAGCAGTTACGGGTCTGTAGGTGACACAGATACGCAGTATTTT. Translated: CASSYGSVGDTDTQYF.

This sequence joins TRBV5-6 and TRBJ1-3; weak D call: TRBD1 (5 bases). Germline CDR1 SGHDT, CDR2 YYEEEE. Between the trimmed V and J ends, which lost 0 bases and 4 bases, there was a span of 11 bases. The CDR3 spans 15 residues. CDR3 residues: CASSLAWGSGNTIYF. CDR3 sequence (DNA): TGTGCCAGCAGCTTGGCGTGGGGGTCAGGAAACACCATATATTTT. Together with reference TRBV5-6 and TRBJ1-3, the CDR3 gives the full variable domain: DAGVTQSPTHLIKTRGQQVTLRCSPKSGHDTVSWYQQALGQGPQFIFQYYEEEERQRGNFPDRFSGHQFPNYSSELNVNALLLGDSALYLCASSLAWGSGNTIYFGEGSWLTVV.

V is TRBV28 and J is TRBJ2-4, with unresolved D. The V gene lost 5 bases and the J gene lost 6 bases, with 14 bases spanning the gap. There are 14 residues in the CDR3. The germline gives CDR1 MDHEN, CDR2 SYDVKM. CDR3 nucleotides: TGTGCCAGCAGTCGAAACGTTGCAGGAAACATTCAGTACTTC. It codes for CASSRNVAGNIQYF.

This clone was seen once. The chain's CDR3 is CASSLVGHGYTF. In DNA, the CDR3 is TGCGCCAGCAGCTTGGTAGGGCATGGCTACACCTTC. The chain has TRBV5-1 and TRBJ1-2, with D unclear. V was pared by 0 bases and J by 6 bases, with 6 bases between. Germline lookup yields CDR1 SGHRS and CDR2 YFSETQ. This CDR3 region has 12 residues. The full variable domain, its missing parts supplied by reference TRBV5-1 and TRBJ1-2, is KAGVTQTPRYLIKTRGQQVTLSCSPISGHRSVSWYQQTPGQGLQFLFEYFSETQRNKGNFPGRFSGRQFSNSRSEMNVSTLELGDSALYLCASSLVGHGYTFGSGTRLTVV.

V gene TRBV11-2 combines with J gene TRBJ2-3; 11 nucleotides agree with TRBD1. The CDR3 runs 15 residues. The trim removed 3 bases at V and 5 bases at J, leaving 4 bases unmatched. CDR1 is SGHAT, CDR2 FQNNGV, per germline. CDR3 bases: TGTGCCAGCAGCTTCGGACAGGGGGCTAGAGATACGCAGTATTTT. This translates into CASSFGQGARDTQYF.

This chain uses TRBV5-1 with TRBJ2-6; 9 bases are shared with TRBD1. This CDR3 has 15 amino acids. Germline loops: CDR1 SGHRS, CDR2 YFSETQ. The V gene end was trimmed by 3 bases and the J gene end by 4 bases; junction bases not matched to a gene: 2. DNA of the CDR3: TGCGCCAGCAGCTGGACAGGGGCAGGGGCCAACGTCCTGACTTTC. Its translation: CASSWTGAGANVLTF. The full variable domain, in which reference TRBV5-1 and TRBJ2-6 provide the parts outside the CDR3, is KAGVTQTPRYLIKTRGQQVTLSCSPISGHRSVSWYQQTPGQGLQFLFEYFSETQRNKGNFPGRFSGRQFSNSRSEMNVSTLELGDSALYLCASSWTGAGANVLTFGAGSRLTVL.

In its sample, this clone was seen a few times. The chain is built from TRBV2 and TRBJ2-5; possible D gene TRBD1, 5 bases. This CDR3 has 12 amino acids. Germline CDR1 and CDR2: SNHLY and FYNNEI. Trimming took off 7 bases at V and 6 bases at J, with 12 bases between the two ends. CDR3 sequence (DNA): TGTGCCAGCACCAGGGAAGGAAAGACCCAGTACTTC. This sequence encodes CASTREGKTQYF.

The CDR3 DNA reads as TGTGCCAGCAGTGAAATTCGGACTAGCGGGGGCAAAGAGACCCAGTACTTC. Protein product: CASSEIRTSGGKETQYF. The gene calls are TRBV6-1 and TRBJ2-5; TRBD2 agrees at 13 bases. The CDR3 has 17 residues. Losses at the gene ends were 2 bases for V and 3 bases for J; bases not matched to a gene: 6. Germline CDR1 and CDR2: MNHNS and SASEGT.

The CDR3 protein is CASSSSTAQETQYF. Here the CDR3 DNA reads TGTGCCAGCAGTTCCTCGACAGCCCAAGAGACCCAGTACTTC. The chain recombines TRBV27 with TRBJ2-5; the D gene is possibly TRBD1 (5 bases). CDR3 length equals 14 residues. CDR1 MNHEY and CDR2 SMNVEV come from the germline V gene (reference sequence). V lost 4 bases and J lost 1, with 10 bases in between.

The chain is built from TRBV6-1 and TRBJ1-3; D uncertain. This CDR3 region has 15 residues. Germline assignment: CDR1 MNHNS and CDR2 SASEGT. V lost 0 bases to trimming and J lost 4 bases, with 10 bases between them. CDR3 residues: CASSEAGVAGNTIYF. CDR3 DNA sequence: TGTGCCAGCAGTGAAGCCGGGGTCGCCGGAAACACCATATATTTT.

The V call is TRBV10-2, the J call TRBJ1-5, with D uncertain. Germline V lookup: CDR1 WSHSY, CDR2 SAAADI. The V and J ends lost 8 bases and 0 bases respectively, with 8 bases between them. There are 13 residues in the CDR3. CDR3 protein: CASSIGSNQPQHF. The CDR3 DNA reads TGCGCCAGCTCCATAGGTAGCAATCAGCCCCAGCATTTT.

The V and J genes are TRBV2 and TRBJ2-7; 9 nucleotides agree with TRBD2. The CDR3 is made up of 16 amino acids. The V gene end was trimmed by 3 bases and the J gene end by 1 base; junction bases not matched to a gene: 7. Germline V gene data show CDR1 as SNHLY and CDR2 as FYNNEI. The CDR3 coding sequence is TGTGCCAGCAGTGACCCCAGCGGGGGGCCTTCCTACGAGCAGTACTTC. Its translation: CASSDPSGGPSYEQYF.